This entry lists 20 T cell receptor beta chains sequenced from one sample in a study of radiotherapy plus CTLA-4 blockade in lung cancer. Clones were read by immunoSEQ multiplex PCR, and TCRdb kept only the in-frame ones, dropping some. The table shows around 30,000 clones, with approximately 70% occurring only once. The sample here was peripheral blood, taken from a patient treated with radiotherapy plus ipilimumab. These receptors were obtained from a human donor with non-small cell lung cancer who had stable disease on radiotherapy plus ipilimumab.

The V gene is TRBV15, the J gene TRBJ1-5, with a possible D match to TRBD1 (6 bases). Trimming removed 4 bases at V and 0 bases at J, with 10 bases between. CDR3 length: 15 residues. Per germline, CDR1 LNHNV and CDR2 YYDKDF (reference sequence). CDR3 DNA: TGTGCCACCAGCAAATACAGGGATAGCAATCAGCCCCAGCATTTT. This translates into CATSKYRDSNQPQHF.

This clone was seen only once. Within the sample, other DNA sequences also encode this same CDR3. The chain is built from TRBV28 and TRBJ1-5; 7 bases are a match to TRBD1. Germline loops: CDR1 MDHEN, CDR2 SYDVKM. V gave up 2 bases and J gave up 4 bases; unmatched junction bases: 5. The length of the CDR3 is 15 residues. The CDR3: CASSLGQGENQPQHF. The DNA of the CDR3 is TGTGCCAGCAGTTTAGGGCAGGGGGAGAATCAGCCCCAGCATTTT. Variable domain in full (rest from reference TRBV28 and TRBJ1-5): DVKVTQSSRYLVKRTGEKVFLECVQDMDHENMFWYRQDPGLGLRLIYFSYDVKMKEKGDIPEGYSVSREKKERFSLILESASTNQTSMYLCASSLGQGENQPQHFGDGTRLSIL.

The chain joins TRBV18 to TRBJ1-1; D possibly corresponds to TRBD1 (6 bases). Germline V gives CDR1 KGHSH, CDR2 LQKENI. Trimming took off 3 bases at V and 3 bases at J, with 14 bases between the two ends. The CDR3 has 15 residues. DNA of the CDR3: TGTGCCAGCTCACCCTCCATACAGGGCGACACTGAAGCTTTCTTT. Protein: CASSPSIQGDTEAFF.

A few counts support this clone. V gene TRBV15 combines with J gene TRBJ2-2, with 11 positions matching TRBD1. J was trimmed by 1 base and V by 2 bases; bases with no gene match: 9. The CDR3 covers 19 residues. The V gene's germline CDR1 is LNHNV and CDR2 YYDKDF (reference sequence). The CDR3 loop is CATSRTRTGGARNTGELFF. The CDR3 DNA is TGTGCCACCAGCAGAACGAGGACAGGGGGCGCAAGGAACACCGGGGAGCTGTTTTTT.

The CDR3 bases are TGTGCCAGCAGCTCCCTGGGGCATGACTATGGCTACACCTTC. Translating it yields CASSSLGHDYGYTF. The chain carries TRBV11-2 and TRBJ1-2, with D tentatively TRBD1 (5 bases). Per germline, CDR1 SGHAT and CDR2 FQNNGV. CDR3 length: 14 residues. V lost 4 bases and J 3 bases, leaving 12 bases between the germline ends.

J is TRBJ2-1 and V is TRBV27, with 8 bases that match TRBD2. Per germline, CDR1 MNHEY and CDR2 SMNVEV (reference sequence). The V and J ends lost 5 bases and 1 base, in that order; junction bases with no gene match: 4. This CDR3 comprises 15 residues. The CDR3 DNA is TGTGCCAGCAGTCCCGTAGCGGGATCCTACAATGAGCAGTTCTTC. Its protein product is CASSPVAGSYNEQFF.

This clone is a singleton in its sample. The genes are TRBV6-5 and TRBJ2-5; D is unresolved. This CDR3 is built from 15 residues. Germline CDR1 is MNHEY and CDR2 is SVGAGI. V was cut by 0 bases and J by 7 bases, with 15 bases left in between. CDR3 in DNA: TGTGCCAGCAGTTACTCGACTCAGAACCCGAGGACCCAGTACTTC. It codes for CASSYSTQNPRTQYF.

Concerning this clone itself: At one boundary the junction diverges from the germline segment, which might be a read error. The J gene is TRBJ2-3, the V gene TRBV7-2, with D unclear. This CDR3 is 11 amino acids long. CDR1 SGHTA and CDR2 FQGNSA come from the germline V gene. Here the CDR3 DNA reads TGTGCCAGCAGCTTAGTCGCGGTGCCTTTTTTT. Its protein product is CASSLVAVPFF.

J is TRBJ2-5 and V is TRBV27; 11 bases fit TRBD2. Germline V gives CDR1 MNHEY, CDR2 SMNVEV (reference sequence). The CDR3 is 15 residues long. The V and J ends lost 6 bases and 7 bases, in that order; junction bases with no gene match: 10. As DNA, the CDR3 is TGTGCCAGCAGCCAGACTAGCGGGACCCTGGGGACCCAGTACTTC. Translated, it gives CASSQTSGTLGTQYF.

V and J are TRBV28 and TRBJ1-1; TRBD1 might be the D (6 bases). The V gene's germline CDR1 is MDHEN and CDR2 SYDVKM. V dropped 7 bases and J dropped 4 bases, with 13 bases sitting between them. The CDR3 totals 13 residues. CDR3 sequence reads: CASTEGGGTEAFF. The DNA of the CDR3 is TGTGCCAGCACCGAGGGGGGGGGCACTGAAGCTTTCTTT.

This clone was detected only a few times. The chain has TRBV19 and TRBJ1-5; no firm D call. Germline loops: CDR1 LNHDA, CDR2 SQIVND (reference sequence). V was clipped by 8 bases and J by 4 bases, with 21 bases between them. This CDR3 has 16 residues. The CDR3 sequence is CASGPGGILINQPQHF. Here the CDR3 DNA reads TGTGCCAGTGGCCCCGGAGGGATCTTGATTAATCAGCCCCAGCATTTT.

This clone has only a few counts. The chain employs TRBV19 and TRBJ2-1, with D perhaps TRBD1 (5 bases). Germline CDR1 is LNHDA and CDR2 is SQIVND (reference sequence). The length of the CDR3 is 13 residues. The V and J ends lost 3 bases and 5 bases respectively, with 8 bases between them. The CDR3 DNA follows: TGTGCCAGTAGTATTTCAGGGAACAATGAGCAGTTCTTC. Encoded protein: CASSISGNNEQFF. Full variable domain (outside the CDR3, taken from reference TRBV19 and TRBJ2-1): DGGITQSPKYLFRKEGQNVTLSCEQNLNHDAMYWYRQDPGQGLRLIYYSQIVNDFQKGDIAEGYSVSREKKESFPLTVTSAQKNPTAFYLCASSISGNNEQFFGPGTRLTVL.

The CDR3 coding sequence is TGTGCCAGCAGCTCGGACACGCGAGAGACCCAGTACTTC. This gives the protein CASSSDTRETQYF. The rearrangement uses TRBV11-3 and TRBJ2-5, with D possibly being TRBD1 (5 bases). The V end was cut by 4 bases, the J end by 4 bases, with 10 bases between. The V gene's germline CDR1 is SGHNT and CDR2 YENEEA. There are 13 residues in the CDR3.

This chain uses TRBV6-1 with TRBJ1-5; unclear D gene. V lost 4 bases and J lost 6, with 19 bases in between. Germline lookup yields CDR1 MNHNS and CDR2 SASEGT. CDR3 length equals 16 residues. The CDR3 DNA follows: TGTGCCAGCAGTGTCGAATTGGGGTCCGGTGGTCAGCCCCAGCATTTT. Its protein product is CASSVELGSGGQPQHF.

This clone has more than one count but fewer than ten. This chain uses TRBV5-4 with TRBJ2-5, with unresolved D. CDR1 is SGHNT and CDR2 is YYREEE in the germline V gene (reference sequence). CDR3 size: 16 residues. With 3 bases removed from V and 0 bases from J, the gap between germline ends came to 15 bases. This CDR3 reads CASSSMRGVYQETQYF. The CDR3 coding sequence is TGTGCCAGCAGCTCTATGCGTGGTGTGTACCAAGAGACCCAGTACTTC.

The CDR3 DNA reads as TGCAGCGTTACCGTGCGCGGGGTCTCCTACAATGAGCAGTTCTTC. Translating gives CSVTVRGVSYNEQFF. This rearrangement joins TRBV29-1 to TRBJ2-1, with D perhaps matching TRBD2 (6 bases). Per germline, CDR1 SQVTM and CDR2 ANQGSEA. V lost 5 bases to trimming and J lost 0 bases, with 14 bases between them. The CDR3 contains 15 residues.

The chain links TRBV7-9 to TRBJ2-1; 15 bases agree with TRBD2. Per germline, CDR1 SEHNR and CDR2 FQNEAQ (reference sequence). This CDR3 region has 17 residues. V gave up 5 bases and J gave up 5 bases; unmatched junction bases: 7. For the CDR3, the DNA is TGTGCCAGCAGCCTCGGGACTAGCGGGAGGCGTGACAATGAGCAGTTCTTC. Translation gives CASSLGTSGRRDNEQFF.

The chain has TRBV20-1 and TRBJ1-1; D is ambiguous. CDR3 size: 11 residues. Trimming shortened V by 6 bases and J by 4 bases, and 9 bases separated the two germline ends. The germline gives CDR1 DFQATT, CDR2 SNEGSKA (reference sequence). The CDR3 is CSANLGTEAFF. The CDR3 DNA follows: TGCAGTGCAAACCTGGGCACTGAAGCTTTCTTT.

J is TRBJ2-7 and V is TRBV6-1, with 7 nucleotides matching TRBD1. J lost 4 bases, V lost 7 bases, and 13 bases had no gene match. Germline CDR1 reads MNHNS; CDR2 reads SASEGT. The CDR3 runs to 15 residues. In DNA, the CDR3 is TGTGCCAGCATCGGAAATGACAGGGTACGGTACGAGCAGTACTTC. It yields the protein CASIGNDRVRYEQYF.

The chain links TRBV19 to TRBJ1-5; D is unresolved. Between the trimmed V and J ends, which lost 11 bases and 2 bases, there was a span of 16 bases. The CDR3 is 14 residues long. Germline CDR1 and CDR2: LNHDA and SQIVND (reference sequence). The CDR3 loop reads CASLRIAGNQPQHF. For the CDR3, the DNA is TGTGCCTCCCTTCGGATTGCCGGCAATCAGCCCCAGCATTTT.